This TCR beta chain was recorded in a study of blood T cell repertoires in COVID-19. The authors' processing: Scientists estimated how many nucleated cells there were by amplifying reference gene primers. The protocol was immunoSEQ multiplex PCR, while the TCRdb copy is restricted to in-frame clones and leaves out a portion. V and J calls and clone size follow that table, whereas D and trimming were derived from the DNA. The data contain 88,000 or so clones, 86% of them seen just once; the ten biggest clones take up about 7.7%. The CDR3 is 12 residues long. With 4 bases removed from V and 2 bases from J, the gap between germline ends came to 6 bases.

Sequenced input: peripheral blood. The receptor was derived from a man in his 60s with acute or convalescent COVID-19. The chain carries TRBV12-3 or TRBV12-4 and TRBJ2-7; D gene unclear. The CDR3 DNA sequence: TGTGCCAGCAGTTCAGTCCCCTACGAGCAGTACTTC. Translation: CASSSVPYEQYF.